These 23 T cell receptor beta chains share one sample of origin, sequenced in a study of Graves' ophthalmopathy and Graves' hyperthyroidism. The study amplified TCR beta CDR3 regions using RNA transcripts. Second-round multiplex PCR followed a first-round RT-PCR using HTBI primers. TCRdb processed the multiplex PCR reads anew with MiXCR; each CDR3 protein has one entry. The sample includes under 250,000 distinct CDR3 sequences, about a fifth of them seen just once. The sequenced material came from peripheral blood. All receptors come from a woman aged 45-65 years with Graves' ophthalmopathy.

This clonotype came up many times. CDR3 sequence reads: CASRQVGGNQPQHF. The CDR3, as DNA: TGTGCCAGTCGTCAGGTCGGGGGCAATCAGCCCCAGCATTTT. The gene calls are TRBV27 and TRBJ1-5; D not resolved. From germline, CDR1 is MNHEY and CDR2 SMNVEV (reference sequence). The V gene lost 9 bases and the J gene lost 2 bases, with 14 bases spanning the gap. The CDR3 consists of 14 residues.

This clonotype was seen many times. The genes are TRBV4-1 and TRBJ2-5, with D tentatively TRBD2 (5 bases). CDR1 and CDR2 from the germline V gene are MGHRA and YSYEKL. CDR3 length: 13 residues. Between the trimmed V and J ends, which lost 6 bases and 5 bases, there was a span of 13 bases. CDR3 sequence (DNA): TGCGCCAGCAGTGATTCGGGGAAGGAGACCCAGTACTTC. Translation: CASSDSGKETQYF.

The sample holds many counts of this clonotype. The chain has TRBV6-1 and TRBJ2-7; D is perhaps TRBD1 or TRBD2 (5 bases each). The CDR3 spans 13 residues. Looked up from germline, CDR1 is MNHNS and CDR2 is SASEGT. Trimming stripped 10 bases from V and 0 bases from J, with 13 bases between. The CDR3 protein is CATRDHGSYEQYF. CDR3 nucleotide sequence: TGTGCCACCCGGGACCACGGCTCCTACGAGCAGTACTTC.

This clonotype occurred many times. V usage is TRBV6-5 and J usage is TRBJ1-5; no firm D call. The CDR3 covers 14 residues. Trimming took 4 bases from V and 4 from J, leaving 11 bases between them. Germline V gives CDR1 MNHEY, CDR2 SVGAGI. CDR3 protein: CASSWEPFNQPQHF. The CDR3 DNA reads TGTGCCAGCAGTTGGGAGCCCTTTAATCAGCCCCAGCATTTT.

This clonotype was seen repeatedly, ten times or more. This chain links TRBV28 with TRBJ2-5; tentatively, D is TRBD1 or TRBD2 (5 bases each). The CDR3 runs to 15 residues. The germline gives CDR1 MDHEN, CDR2 SYDVKM. Trimming left V 7 bases short and J 5 bases short, with 20 bases between. This CDR3 is CASTTVGAVVETQYF. CDR3 in DNA: TGTGCCAGCACCACGGTCGGGGCTGTTGTGGAGACCCAGTACTTC.

This clonotype showed up many times. The chain joins TRBV29-1 to TRBJ2-5; a possible D gene is TRBD1 (5 bases). V shed 2 bases and J shed 4 bases, with 14 bases lying between them. The V gene's germline CDR1 is SQVTM and CDR2 ANQGSEA. There are 14 residues in the CDR3. The CDR3 loop reads CSVEFAQRGETQYF. CDR3 sequence (DNA): TGCAGCGTTGAATTTGCCCAAAGGGGAGAGACCCAGTACTTC.

V is TRBV7-2 and J is TRBJ1-1; D is undetermined. The CDR3 consists of 13 residues. The V and J ends lost 2 bases and 4 bases respectively, with 8 bases between them. The germline CDR1 and CDR2 sequences are SGHTA and FQGNSA. CDR3 in amino acids: CASSLHGPTEAFF. DNA of the CDR3: TGTGCCAGCAGCTTACACGGGCCCACTGAAGCTTTCTTT.

This clonotype was recorded at least ten times. The chain uses TRBV24-1 and TRBJ2-2; D is undetermined. The germline V gene has CDR1 KGHDR and CDR2 SFDVKD. Trimming stripped 4 bases from V and 5 bases from J, with 16 bases between. The CDR3 covers 16 residues. The CDR3 DNA follows: TGTGCCACCAGTGACCCCGGATTGGGCCGTACCGGGGAGCTGTTTTTT. It is translated as CATSDPGLGRTGELFF.

This clonotype was picked up many times. CDR3 loop: CASSANRQAYGYTF. Here the CDR3 DNA reads TGTGCCAGCAGCGCCAACAGACAGGCCTATGGCTACACCTTC. The rearrangement joins TRBV9 to TRBJ1-2, with a possible D match to TRBD1 (6 bases). Germline loops: CDR1 SGDLS, CDR2 YYNGEE. The CDR3 is 14 residues long. Trimming shortened V by 3 bases and J by 4 bases, and 13 bases separated the two germline ends.

Ten or more counts support this clonotype. The J gene is TRBJ2-2, the V gene TRBV19; D may be TRBD1 (6 bases). V was clipped by 4 bases and J by 2 bases, with 14 bases between them. CDR3 length equals 16 residues. CDR1 and CDR2 (germline): LNHDA, SQIVND (reference sequence). The CDR3 nucleotides read TGTGCCAGTAGTACACAGGGTAGGGTTAACACCGGGGAGCTGTTTTTT. Residues: CASSTQGRVNTGELFF.

This clonotype showed up many times. V is TRBV20-1 and J is TRBJ2-3; D gene uncertain. Germline loops: CDR1 DFQATT, CDR2 SNEGSKA (reference sequence). This CDR3 contains 14 residues. The germline V and J ends were trimmed by 3 bases and 2 bases, with 12 bases remaining between them. CDR3 sequence: CSARRPGVTDTQYF. The CDR3 DNA follows: TGCAGTGCTAGGAGGCCGGGTGTCACAGATACGCAGTATTTT.

This clonotype has ten or more counts. The V call is TRBV6-4, the J call TRBJ2-1; D possibly matches TRBD1 or TRBD2 (5 bases each). This CDR3 is 14 amino acids long. V was cut by 5 bases and J by 12 bases, with 20 bases left in between. Germline CDR1 and CDR2: MRHNA and SNTAGT. DNA for the CDR3: TGTGCCAGCAGTCTCACCGGGGCCGTTGGTGTGCAGTTCTTC. As protein: CASSLTGAVGVQFF.

This clonotype was seen more than once but under ten times. The CDR3 DNA follows: TGTGCCAGTAGTAACCCTCCCGGCCGGACAGCTGGGGCCAACGTCCTGACTTTC. As protein: CASSNPPGRTAGANVLTF. The chain links TRBV19 to TRBJ2-6, with D perhaps matching TRBD1 (6 bases). This CDR3 region has 18 residues. V was clipped by 4 bases and J by 2 bases, with 18 bases between them. Germline CDR1 and CDR2: LNHDA and SQIVND (reference sequence).

Remarks on this clonotype: Relative to the germline gene, one junction end is altered; a read error may explain this. The chain uses TRBV6-1 and TRBJ1-5; D perhaps matches TRBD1 (5 bases). From germline, CDR1 is MNHNS and CDR2 SASEGT. The CDR3 runs to 15 residues. The CDR3, as DNA: TGTGCCAGCAGGACGGGACTGGGGTTTGAGCAGCCCCAGCCTTTT. Protein sequence: CASRTGLGFEQPQPF.

This clonotype came up many times. The rearrangement joins TRBV27 to TRBJ2-7; weak D call: TRBD2 (6 bases). The ends were cut back, 6 bases at V and 4 bases at J, with 22 bases in the middle. The germline V gene encodes CDR1 MNHEY and CDR2 SMNVEV (reference sequence). This CDR3 has 16 residues. The DNA of the CDR3 is TGTGCCAGCAGGCCCCGCGGGCTAGCGTTCATTTACGAGCAGTACTTC. Its protein product is CASRPRGLAFIYEQYF.

The sample holds many counts of this clonotype. The chain links TRBV20-1 to TRBJ1-2; 10 nucleotides match TRBD1. Looked up from germline, CDR1 is DFQATT and CDR2 is SNEGSKA (reference sequence). J lost 2 bases, V lost 5 bases, and 5 bases had no gene match. CDR3 length: 14 residues. CDR3 sequence (DNA): TGCAGTGCTTCCTTGGGACAGGGGAACTATGGCTACACCTTC. This sequence encodes CSASLGQGNYGYTF.

The V call is TRBV12-3 or TRBV12-4, the J call TRBJ1-5; the D gene is possibly TRBD1 (5 bases). This CDR3 spans 14 amino acids. Trimming removed 7 bases at V and 4 bases at J, with 14 bases between. The CDR3 loop reads CASTSGTTNQPQHF. In nucleotides, the CDR3 is TGTGCCAGCACCAGTGGGACGACGAATCAGCCCCAGCATTTT.

In its sample, this clonotype was seen once. This sequence joins TRBV5-1 and TRBJ2-2; a possible D gene is TRBD2 (5 bases). Per germline, CDR1 SGHRS and CDR2 YFSETQ. The germline V and J ends were trimmed by 3 bases and 4 bases, with 13 bases remaining between them. The CDR3 totals 15 residues. DNA of the CDR3: TGCGCCAGCAGCTCCGAGGGCCCGGGCACCGGGGAGCTGTTTTTT. Amino acids: CASSSEGPGTGELFF.

There are many counts of this clonotype. This sequence joins TRBV2 and TRBJ1-1; D is unclear. This CDR3 is built from 15 residues. Germline V CDR1 and CDR2: SNHLY, FYNNEI. The germline V and J ends were trimmed by 2 bases and 4 bases, with 14 bases remaining between them. This chain's CDR3 is CASSENGIRGTEAFF. As DNA, the CDR3 is TGTGCCAGCAGTGAAAACGGGATTAGAGGCACTGAAGCTTTCTTT.

The chain joins TRBV12-3 or TRBV12-4 to TRBJ2-7; 10 bases match TRBD1. V dropped 5 bases and J dropped 5; count of bases not matched to a gene: 6. The CDR3 loop spans 14 amino acids. The CDR3 reads CASSLTGGGDEQYF. The CDR3 nucleotides read TGTGCCAGCAGTCTGACAGGGGGCGGGGACGAGCAGTACTTC.

Ten or more counts support this clonotype. The rearrangement uses TRBV6-5 and TRBJ1-1; D is perhaps TRBD1 (5 bases). The CDR3 spans 14 residues. CDR1 and CDR2 (germline): MNHEY, SVGAGI. The V and J ends lost 5 bases and 6 bases respectively, with 16 bases between them. The CDR3, as DNA: TGTGCCAGCAGTCCGCAACTGACAGACCCTGAAGCTTTCTTT. Protein: CASSPQLTDPEAFF.

In its sample, this clonotype was seen many times. The V gene is TRBV6-1, the J gene TRBJ2-7; the D is unclear. V was pared by 2 bases and J by 1 base, with 12 bases between. The CDR3 spans 15 residues. From germline, CDR1 is MNHNS and CDR2 SASEGT. CDR3 DNA sequence: TGTGCCAGCAGTGAATCCCCGAAGAGGTCCTACGAGCAGTACTTC. This gives the protein CASSESPKRSYEQYF.

The gene calls are TRBV19 and TRBJ1-5; TRBD1 agrees at 7 bases. Per germline, CDR1 LNHDA and CDR2 SQIVND (reference sequence). Germline trimming cut 10 bases from V and 6 bases from J; bases unmatched to any gene: 6. The CDR3 is 12 amino acids. The CDR3, as DNA: TGTGCCACATCGGAGGGGGCTCAGCCCCAGCATTTT. Protein product: CATSEGAQPQHF.